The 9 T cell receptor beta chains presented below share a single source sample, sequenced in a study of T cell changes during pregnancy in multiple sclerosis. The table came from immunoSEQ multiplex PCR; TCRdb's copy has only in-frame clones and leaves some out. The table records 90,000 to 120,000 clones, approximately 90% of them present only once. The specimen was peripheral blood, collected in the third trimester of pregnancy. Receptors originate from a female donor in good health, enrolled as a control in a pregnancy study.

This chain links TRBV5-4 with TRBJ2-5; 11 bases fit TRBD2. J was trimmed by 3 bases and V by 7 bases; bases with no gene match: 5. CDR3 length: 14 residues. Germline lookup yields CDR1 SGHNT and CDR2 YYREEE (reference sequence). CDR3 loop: CASAYSGGEETQYF. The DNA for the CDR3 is TGTGCCAGCGCCTATAGCGGGGGGGAAGAGACCCAGTACTTC.

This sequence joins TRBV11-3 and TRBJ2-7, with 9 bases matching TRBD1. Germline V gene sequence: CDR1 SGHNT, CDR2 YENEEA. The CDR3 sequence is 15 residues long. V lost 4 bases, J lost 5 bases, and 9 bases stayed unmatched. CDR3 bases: TGTGCCAGCAGCTACACTCGGGACAGGGTACACGAGCAGTACTTC. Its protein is CASSYTRDRVHEQYF.

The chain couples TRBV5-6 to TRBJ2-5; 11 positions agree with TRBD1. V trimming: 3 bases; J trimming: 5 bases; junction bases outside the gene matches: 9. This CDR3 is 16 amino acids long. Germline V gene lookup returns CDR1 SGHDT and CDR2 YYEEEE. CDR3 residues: CASSYRTGGGHETQYF. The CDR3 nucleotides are TGTGCCAGCAGCTATAGGACAGGGGGCGGACATGAGACCCAGTACTTC.

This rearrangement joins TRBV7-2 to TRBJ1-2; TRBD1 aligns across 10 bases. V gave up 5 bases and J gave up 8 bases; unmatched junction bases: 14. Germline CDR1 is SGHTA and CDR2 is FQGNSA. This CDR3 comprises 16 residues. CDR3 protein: CASSDPYRDRGIGYTF. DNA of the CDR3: TGTGCCAGCAGCGATCCCTACCGGGACAGGGGAATCGGCTACACCTTC.

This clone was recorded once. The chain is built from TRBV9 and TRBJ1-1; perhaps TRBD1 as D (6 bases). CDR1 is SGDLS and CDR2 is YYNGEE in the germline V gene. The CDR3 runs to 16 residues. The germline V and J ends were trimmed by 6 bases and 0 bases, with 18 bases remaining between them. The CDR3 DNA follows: TGTGCCAGCACAAGAGGACGGGGGGCAATGAACACTGAAGCTTTCTTT. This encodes CASTRGRGAMNTEAFF. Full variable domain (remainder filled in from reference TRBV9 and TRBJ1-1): DSGVTQTPKHLITATGQRVTLRCSPRSGDLSVYWYQQSLDQGLQFLIQYYNGEERAKGNILERFSAQQFPDLHSELNLSSLELGDSALYFCASTRGRGAMNTEAFFGQGTRLTVV.

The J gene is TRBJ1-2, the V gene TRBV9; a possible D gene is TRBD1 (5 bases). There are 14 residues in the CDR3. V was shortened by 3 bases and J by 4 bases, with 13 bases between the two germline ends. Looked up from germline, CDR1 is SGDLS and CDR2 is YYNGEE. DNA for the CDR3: TGTGCCAGCAGCGGGGGCGGTATAGGCTATGGCTACACCTTC. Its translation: CASSGGGIGYGYTF.

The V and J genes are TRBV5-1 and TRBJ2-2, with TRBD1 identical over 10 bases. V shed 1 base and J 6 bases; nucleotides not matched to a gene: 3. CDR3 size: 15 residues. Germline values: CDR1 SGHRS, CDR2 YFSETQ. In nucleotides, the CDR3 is TGCGCCAGCAGCTTGCCGGGACAGGGGTCCGGGGAGCTGTTTTTT. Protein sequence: CASSLPGQGSGELFF.

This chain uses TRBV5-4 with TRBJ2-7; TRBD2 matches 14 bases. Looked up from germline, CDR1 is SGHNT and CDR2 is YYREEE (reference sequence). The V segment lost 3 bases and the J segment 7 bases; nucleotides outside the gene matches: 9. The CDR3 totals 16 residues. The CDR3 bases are TGTGCCAGCAGCTCGGGACTAGCGGGGGCCCATCGGGAGCAGTACTTC. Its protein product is CASSSGLAGAHREQYF.

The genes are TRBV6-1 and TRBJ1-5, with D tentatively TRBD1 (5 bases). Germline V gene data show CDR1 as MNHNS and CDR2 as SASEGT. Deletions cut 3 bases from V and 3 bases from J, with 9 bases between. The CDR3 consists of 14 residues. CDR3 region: CASSESGVNQPQHF. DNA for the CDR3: TGTGCCAGCAGTGAGTCGGGGGTCAATCAGCCCCAGCATTTT.